This note documents a single T cell receptor (beta chain) sequence. Its antigen is not known. The treatment is: about 20 received Ad26.COV2.S at low or high dose, single or two shots; five or six received placebo; per-sample allocation not given. It was on day 63 after the first vaccine or placebo injection that samples were taken. This adult donor, from Boston, was 18-55 years old. TCRdb's copy holds only in-frame clones and misses some; the assay was immunoSEQ multiplex PCR. The sample has about 350,000 clones, 88% seen once; the top ten hold around 6.6%. The record originates from a study of Ad26.COV2.S vaccination and SARS-CoV-2 variants. Study at large: The authors gave Ad26.COV2.S intramuscularly, either once or twice 56 days apart. Findings and caveats of the study: Vaccine and placebo recipients had comparable breadth of non-spike TCRs. Following vaccination, spike-specific CD8+ and CD4+ T cell responses reportedly exhibited substantial breadth.

Sequences were derived from peripheral blood, sampled in a trial of Ad26.COV2.S vaccine versus placebo. The clonotype comes from a person aged 18-65 years who received the Ad26.COV2.S COVID-19 vaccine or a placebo.

The CDR3: CASSPSQGRTEAFF. CDR3 DNA sequence: TGTGCCAGCTCACCATCACAGGGTCGAACTGAAGCTTTCTTT. The chain links TRBV18 to TRBJ1-1, with D possibly being TRBD1 (6 bases). This CDR3 spans 14 amino acids. V lost 2 bases, J lost 5 bases, and 12 bases lay in between. The germline V gene encodes CDR1 KGHSH and CDR2 LQKENI.